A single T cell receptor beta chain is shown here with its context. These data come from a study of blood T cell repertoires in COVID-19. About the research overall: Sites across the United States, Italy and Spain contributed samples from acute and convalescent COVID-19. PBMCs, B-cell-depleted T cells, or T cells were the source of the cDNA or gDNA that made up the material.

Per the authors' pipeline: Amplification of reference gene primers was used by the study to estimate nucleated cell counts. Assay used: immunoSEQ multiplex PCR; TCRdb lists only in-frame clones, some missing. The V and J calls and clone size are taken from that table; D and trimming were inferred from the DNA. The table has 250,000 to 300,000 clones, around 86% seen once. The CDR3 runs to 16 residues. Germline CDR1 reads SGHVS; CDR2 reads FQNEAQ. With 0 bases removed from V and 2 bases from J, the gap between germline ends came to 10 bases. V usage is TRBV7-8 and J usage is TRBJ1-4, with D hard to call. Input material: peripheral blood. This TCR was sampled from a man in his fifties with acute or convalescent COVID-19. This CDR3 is CASSLAGRATNEKLFF. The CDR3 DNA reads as TGTGCCAGCAGCTTAGCGGGGAGGGCCACTAATGAAAAACTGTTTTTT.